This record looks at one T cell receptor beta chain sequence and its context. Its binding antigen is unknown. No base quality values were provided; no much bigger clone lies one nucleotide off. This sample stems from a study of PD-1 blockade in classical Hodgkin lymphoma (dated by TCRdb to the early 2020s). As for the study more broadly: Nivolumab dosing was 3 mg/kg intravenously every 2 weeks, continuing until either disease progression or unacceptable toxicity. A peripheral blood immune signature of response to PD-1 blockade in classical Hodgkin lymphoma was defined using TCR beta sequencing and CyTOF.

CDR1 LGHNA and CDR2 YSLEER were looked up in the germline V gene. The junction shows trimming of 2 bases on V and 2 bases on J, and the gene matches do not reach 18 bases of it. Taken from cysteine to phenylalanine, the CDR3 has 19 residues. CDR3 DNA only is kept here, 57 bases in frame from base 1. Paper-wide results and their limitations: Trial patients with a complete response had baseline diversity similar to that of newly diagnosed patients, while partial responders and progressors had significantly lower diversity. The study covered only a single clinical trial cohort, and the causes of the repertoire differences, possibly disease activity or prior therapy, were still not defined. Baseline TCR diversity was reported to be lower in newly diagnosed patients than in healthy donors, and even lower in relapsed/refractory patients. Lower diversity was seen in patients whose nivolumab began less than 1 year after ASCT, and these patients were left out of later analyses so that immune reconstitution would not confound the results. A significant rise by C4D1 was seen in CD4+ but not CD8+ TCR diversity (p=0.0027 vs p=0.16), with the rise being most apparent in complete responders (p=0.02).

What the time point label conveys for this sample: cycle 1 day 1 (C1D1), immediately before nivolumab initiation. All trial patients had relapsed after autologous stem cell transplantation, with cohorts A, B and C differing in prior brentuximab vedotin exposure. The trial cohort comprised 60 or so patients with relapsed/refractory classical Hodgkin lymphoma whose best overall responses were complete response, partial response or progressive disease. In the multi-cohort phase II CheckMate 205 trial, trial patients received single-agent nivolumab. An independent review committee assessed best overall response by applying the 2007 International Working Group response criteria. Trial PBMCs were collected immediately before nivolumab initiation (C1D1) and during therapy at cycle 2 day 1 and cycle 4 day 1. After peripheral blood was drawn into 8 mL Vacutainer Cell Preparation Tubes, PBMCs were isolated by centrifugation and then cryopreserved.

Genomic DNA was extracted with the Qiagen DNeasy kit from unsorted PBMCs and from negatively selected CD4+ and CD8+ fractions. TCR beta CDR3 regions were subjected to amplification by immunoSEQ multiplex PCR with primers that anneal to V and J segments. A synthetic immune receptor repertoire was used to minimize amplification bias, and any remaining bias was removed computationally after sequencing. As for the original processing: Repertoire diversity was quantified as the Shannon entropy index using custom Python scripts. Unsorted, CD4+ and CD8+ repertoires were analyzed separately, except in combined analyses where CD4+ and CD8+ sequences were merged in silico. A clone counted as expanded when the clone's frequency after treatment rose at least 2-fold relative to C1D1, and clones undetected at baseline were given a pseudocount of 0.5. Clones with 0 or 1 copy at C1D1 were classified as singleton clones, and clones with 2 or more copies were classified as non-singleton clones. Clones expanded in unsorted samples were assigned a CD4+, CD8+ or unknown annotation through matching of protein sequences in sorted samples from the same patient. Wilcoxon tests on paired samples were used to test changes in diversity from C1D1 to C4D1. TCRdb obtained this table from immuneACCESS and retained in-frame rearrangements with V and J assigned. These tables miss some clones; where compared with another copy, unresolved V genes account for less than half of the shortfall, and the remainder is unexplained. V and J calls and clone size follow that table, whereas D and trimming were derived from the DNA. For this sample there are 40,000 to 45,000 clones; 60% to 75% appear just once. The ten largest make up roughly 3.1% of the sample.

This sequence originates from a human donor with classical Hodgkin lymphoma. The rearranged chain carries TRBV4-3 and TRBJ2-7, and 7 junctional nucleotides match TRBD1. This specimen consisted of peripheral blood mononuclear cells (PBMCs), obtained at baseline. The CDR3 amino acid sequence is: CASSQRADKGAFFTYEQYF. At the DNA level, the sequence is TGCGCCAGCAGCCAACGAGCGGACAAGGGGGCCTTCTTCACCTACGAGCAGTACTTC.